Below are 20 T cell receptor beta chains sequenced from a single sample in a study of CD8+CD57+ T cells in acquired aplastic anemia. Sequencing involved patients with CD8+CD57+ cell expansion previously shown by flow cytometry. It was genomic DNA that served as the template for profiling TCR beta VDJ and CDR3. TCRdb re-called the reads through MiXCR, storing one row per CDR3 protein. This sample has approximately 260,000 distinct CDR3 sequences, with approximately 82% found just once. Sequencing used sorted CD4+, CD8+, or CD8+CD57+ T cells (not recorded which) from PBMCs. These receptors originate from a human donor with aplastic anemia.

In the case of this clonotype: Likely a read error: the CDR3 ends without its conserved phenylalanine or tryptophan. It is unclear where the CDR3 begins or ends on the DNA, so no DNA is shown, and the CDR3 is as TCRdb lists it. The CDR3 protein is CASSFQRTGTALS. The genes are TRBV7-2 and TRBJ2-3; the table names TRBD2, a call not compared with the DNA. The germline V gene has CDR1 SGHTA and CDR2 FQGNSA. The CDR3 totals 13 residues, both ends included.

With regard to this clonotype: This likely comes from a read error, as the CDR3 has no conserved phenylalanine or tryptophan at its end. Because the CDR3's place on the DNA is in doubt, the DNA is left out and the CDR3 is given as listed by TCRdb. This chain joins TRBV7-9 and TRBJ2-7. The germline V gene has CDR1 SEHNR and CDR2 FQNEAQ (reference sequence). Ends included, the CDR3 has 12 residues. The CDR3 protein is CASSFDTADHTD.

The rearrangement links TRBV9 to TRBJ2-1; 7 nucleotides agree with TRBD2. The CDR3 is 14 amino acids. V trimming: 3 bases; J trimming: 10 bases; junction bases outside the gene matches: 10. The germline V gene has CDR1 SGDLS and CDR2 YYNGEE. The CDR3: CASSAGGGGCEQFF. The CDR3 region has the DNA TGTGCCAGCAGCGCTGGGGGGGGAGGCTGCGAGCAGTTCTTC.

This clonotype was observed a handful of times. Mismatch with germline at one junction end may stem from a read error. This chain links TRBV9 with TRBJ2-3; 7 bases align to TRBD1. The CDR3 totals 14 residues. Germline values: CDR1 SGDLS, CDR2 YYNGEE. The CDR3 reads CASSVGGQRTATHF. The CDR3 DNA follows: TGTGCCAGCAGCGTAGGGGGACAGCGCACAGCTACGCATTTT.

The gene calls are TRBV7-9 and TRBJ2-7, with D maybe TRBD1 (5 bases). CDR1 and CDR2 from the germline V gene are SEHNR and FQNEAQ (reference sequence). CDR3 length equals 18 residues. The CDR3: CASSLDLAGNTEAYGQYV. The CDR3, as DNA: TGTGCCAGCAGCTTAGATCTGGCAGGGAACACTGAAGCCTACGGGCAGTACGTC.

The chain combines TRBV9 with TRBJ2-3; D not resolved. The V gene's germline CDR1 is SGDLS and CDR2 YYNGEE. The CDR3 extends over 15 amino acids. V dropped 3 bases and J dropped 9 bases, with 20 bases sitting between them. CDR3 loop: CASSAVEGVEYTQYF. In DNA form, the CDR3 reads TGTGCCAGCAGCGCCGTGGAAGGAGTCGAGTACACGCAGTATTTT.

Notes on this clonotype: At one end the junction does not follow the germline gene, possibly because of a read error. The CDR3 loop is CASGDGGRDTPHF. For the CDR3, the DNA is TGTGCCAGCGGGGACGGGGGAAGAGATACGCCGCATTTT. This chain connects TRBV7-2 to TRBJ2-3, with D possibly being TRBD2 (6 bases). CDR1 and CDR2 from the germline V gene are SGHTA and FQGNSA. The CDR3 has 13 residues.

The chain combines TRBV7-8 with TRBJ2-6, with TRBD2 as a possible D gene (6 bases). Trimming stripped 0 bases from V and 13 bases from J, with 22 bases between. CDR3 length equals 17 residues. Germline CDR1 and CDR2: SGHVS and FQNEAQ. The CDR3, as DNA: TGTGCCAGCAGCTTAGCGGGAGGTCCCGCTGGGCAGTATGTCCTGACTTTC. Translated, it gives CASSLAGGPAGQYVLTF.

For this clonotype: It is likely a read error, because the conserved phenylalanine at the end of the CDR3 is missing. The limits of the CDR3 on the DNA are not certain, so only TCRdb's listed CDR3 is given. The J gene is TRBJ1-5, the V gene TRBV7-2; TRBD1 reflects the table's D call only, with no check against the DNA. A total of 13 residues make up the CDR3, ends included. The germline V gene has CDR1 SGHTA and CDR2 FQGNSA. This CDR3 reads CASSHPGTQPPHS.

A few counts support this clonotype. CDR3 region: CASSSTSDQETQYF. The CDR3 DNA follows: TGTGCCAGCAGCAGTACTTCAGACCAAGAGACCCAGTACTTC. V usage is TRBV5-4 and J usage is TRBJ2-5; D call uncertain. The V gene's germline CDR1 is SGHNT and CDR2 YYREEE (reference sequence). The V gene lost 4 bases and the J gene lost 0 bases, with 10 bases spanning the gap. The CDR3 is 14 residues long.

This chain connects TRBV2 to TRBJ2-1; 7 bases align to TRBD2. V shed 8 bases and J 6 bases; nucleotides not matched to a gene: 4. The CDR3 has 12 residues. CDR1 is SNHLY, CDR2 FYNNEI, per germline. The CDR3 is CASPPGGNEQFF. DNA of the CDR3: TGTGCCAGCCCCCCGGGAGGCAATGAGCAGTTCTTC. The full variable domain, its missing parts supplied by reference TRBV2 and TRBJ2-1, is EPEVTQTPSHQVTQMGQEVILRCVPISNHLYFYWYRQILGQKVEFLVSFYNNEISEKSEIFDDQFSVERPDGSNFTLKIRSTKLEDSAMYFCASPPGGNEQFFGPGTRLTVL.

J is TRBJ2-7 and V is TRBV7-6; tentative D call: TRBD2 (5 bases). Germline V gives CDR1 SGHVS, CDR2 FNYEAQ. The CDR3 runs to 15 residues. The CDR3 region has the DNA TGTGCCAGCAGTTTAGTGGCATCTAGCTCCTGCGAGCTGTACGTC. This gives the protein CASSLVASSSCELYV.

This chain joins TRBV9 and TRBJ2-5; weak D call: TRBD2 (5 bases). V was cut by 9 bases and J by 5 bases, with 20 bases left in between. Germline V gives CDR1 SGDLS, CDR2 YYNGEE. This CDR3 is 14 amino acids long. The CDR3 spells CAISGTRKRETQYF. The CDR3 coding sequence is TGTGCCATCAGTGGTACACGGAAGCGGGAGACCCAGTACTTC.

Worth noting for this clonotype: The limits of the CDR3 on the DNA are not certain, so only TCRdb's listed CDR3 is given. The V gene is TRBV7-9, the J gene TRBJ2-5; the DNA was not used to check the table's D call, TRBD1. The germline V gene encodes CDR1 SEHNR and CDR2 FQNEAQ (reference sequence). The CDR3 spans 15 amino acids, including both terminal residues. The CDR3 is CASSTPAGTQYFGYF.

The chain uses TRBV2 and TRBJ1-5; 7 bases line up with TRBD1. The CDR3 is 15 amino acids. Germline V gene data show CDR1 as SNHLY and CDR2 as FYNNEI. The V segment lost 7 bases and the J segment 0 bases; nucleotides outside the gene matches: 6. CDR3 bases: TGTGCCAGCAAACAGGGGAGTTATAGCAATCAGCCCCAGCATTTT. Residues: CASKQGSYSNQPQHF.

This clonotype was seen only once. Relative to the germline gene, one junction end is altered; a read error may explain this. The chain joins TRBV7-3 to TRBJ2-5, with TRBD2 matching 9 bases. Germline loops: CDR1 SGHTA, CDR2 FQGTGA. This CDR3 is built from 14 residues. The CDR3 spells CATSSSGTWGETQF. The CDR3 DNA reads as TGTGCCACCAGTTCTAGCGGGACTTGGGGAGAGACCCAGTTC.

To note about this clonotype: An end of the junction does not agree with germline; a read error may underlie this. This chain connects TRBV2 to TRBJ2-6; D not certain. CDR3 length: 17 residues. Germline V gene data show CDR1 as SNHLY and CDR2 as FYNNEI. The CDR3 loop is CASSPTSFHNEHFFGPF. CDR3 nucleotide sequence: TGTGCCAGCAGTCCAACGTCGTTCCACAATGAGCACTTCTTCGGGCCTTTC. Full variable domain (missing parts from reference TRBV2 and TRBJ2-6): EPEVTQTPSHQVTQMGQEVILRCVPISNHLYFYWYRQILGQKVEFLVSFYNNEISEKSEIFDDQFSVERPDGSNFTLKIRSTKLEDSAMYFCASSPTSFHNEHFFGPFGAGSRLTVL.

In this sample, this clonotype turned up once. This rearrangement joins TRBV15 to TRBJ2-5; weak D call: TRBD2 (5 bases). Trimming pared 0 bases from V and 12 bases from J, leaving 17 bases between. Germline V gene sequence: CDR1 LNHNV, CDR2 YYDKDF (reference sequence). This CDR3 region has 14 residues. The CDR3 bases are TGTGCCACCAGCAGAGATAGACACCGAGGGAATGAGTACTTC. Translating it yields CATSRDRHRGNEYF.

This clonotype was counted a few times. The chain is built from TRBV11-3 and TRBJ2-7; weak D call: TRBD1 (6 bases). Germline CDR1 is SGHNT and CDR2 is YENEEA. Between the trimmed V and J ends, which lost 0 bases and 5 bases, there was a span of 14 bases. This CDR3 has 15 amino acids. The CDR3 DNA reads TGTGCCAGCAGCTTAGATTTGACAGGCGCGCACGAGCAGTACTTC. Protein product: CASSLDLTGAHEQYF.

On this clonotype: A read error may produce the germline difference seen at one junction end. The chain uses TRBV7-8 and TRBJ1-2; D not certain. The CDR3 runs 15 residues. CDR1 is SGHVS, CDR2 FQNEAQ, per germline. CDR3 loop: CASSEEGGPDTRYTF. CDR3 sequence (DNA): TGTGCCAGCAGCGAAGAGGGAGGTCCCGACACGCGCTATACCTTC.